Listed below are T cell receptor beta chains from one sample, sequenced in a study of T-cell reconstitution after alpha-beta-depleted transplantation in children. TCRdb reprocessed the PCR reads with MiXCR, giving one entry per CDR3 protein. The data hold some 81,000 distinct CDR3 sequences, with around an eighth observed a single time. Material: PBMCs, mostly from graft donor cells, obtained 180 days after TCRalphabeta/CD19-depleted stem cell transplant. The receptors were gathered from a male patient aged 2-9 years who had a stem cell transplant for acute lymphoblastic leukemia, so the T cells may come from the graft donor. CDR3s include the opening cysteine and the closing phenylalanine or tryptophan. A D gene is named only where the DNA matches it firmly. Clone size is shown for a subset of rows, as once, few, many or a class of expanded clone.

CDR3 DNA	CDR3 protein	V gene	clone size	D gene	J gene
TGCGCCAGCAGTTCGGTTCGAGGGGAGAAGTACAATGAGCAGTTCTTC	CASSSVRGEKYNEQFF	TRBV10-2	many	NA	TRBJ2-1
TGTGCCAGCCACCCCCGACGGCCTATGAACACTGAAGCTTTCTTT	CASHPRRPMNTEAFF	TRBV27	many	NA	TRBJ1-1
TGCAGCGCCCGACAGGGGAAAAAAGAGACCCAGTACTTC	CSARQGKKETQYF	TRBV29-1	NA	TRBD1	TRBJ2-5
TGTGCCAGCAGAATGGGGGGATACGAGCAGTACTTC	CASRMGGYEQYF	TRBV27	few	NA	TRBJ2-7
TGTGCCAGCAGCATCGCGGGGGGTATTCAGTACTTC	CASSIAGGIQYF	TRBV7-9	NA	TRBD2	TRBJ2-4
TGCGCCAGCAGCTTGGGTTGGGGCACTGAAGCTTTCTTT	CASSLGWGTEAFF	TRBV5-1	few	NA	TRBJ1-1
TGCAGTGTTGCAGAGACCTACGAGCAGTACTTC	CSVAETYEQYF	TRBV20-1	NA	NA	TRBJ2-7
TGCAGTGCGACTAGCGGGGGGCCCAATGAGCAGTTCTTC	CSATSGGPNEQFF	TRBV20-1	NA	TRBD2	TRBJ2-1
TGCAGCGTCTCCGGGACTACCCCGCCCTACGAGCAGTACTTC	CSVSGTTPPYEQYF	TRBV29-1	few	TRBD2	TRBJ2-7
TGTGCCAGCAGTTCATATTGGACAGGGGGCAGAGATACGCAGTATTTT	CASSSYWTGGRDTQYF	TRBV28	medium-sized	TRBD1	TRBJ2-3
TGTGCCAGCAGCTTCGAAGGGAACCAGTACTTC	CASSFEGNQYF	TRBV7-9	few	NA	TRBJ2-5
TGCAGTGCCCGACAGGGGTCAACGAGCTACGAGCAGTACTTC	CSARQGSTSYEQYF	TRBV20-1	many	TRBD1	TRBJ2-7
TGTGCCAGCAGTGAATCGGGGGTTTTCACCTACGAGCAGTACTTC	CASSESGVFTYEQYF	TRBV25-1	few	NA	TRBJ2-7